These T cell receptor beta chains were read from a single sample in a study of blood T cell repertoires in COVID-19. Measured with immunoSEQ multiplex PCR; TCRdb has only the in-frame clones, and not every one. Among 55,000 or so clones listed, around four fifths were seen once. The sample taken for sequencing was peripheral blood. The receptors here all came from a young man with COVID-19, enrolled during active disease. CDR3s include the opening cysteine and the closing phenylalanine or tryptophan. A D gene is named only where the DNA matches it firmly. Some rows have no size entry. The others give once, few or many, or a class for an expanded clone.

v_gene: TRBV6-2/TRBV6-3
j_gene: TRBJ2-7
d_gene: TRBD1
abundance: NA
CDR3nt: TGTGCCAGCAGTTACGGGACAGGAATTCCCTACGAGCAGTACTTC
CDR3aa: CASSYGTGIPYEQYF

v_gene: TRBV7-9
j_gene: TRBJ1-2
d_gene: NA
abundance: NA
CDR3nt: TGTGCCAGCAGCCTGATGGGGCTGAACTATGGCTACACCTTC
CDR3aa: CASSLMGLNYGYTF

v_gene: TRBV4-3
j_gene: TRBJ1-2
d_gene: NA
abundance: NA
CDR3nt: TGCGCCAGCAGCCAACAGGGAGGGGACTATGGCTACACCTTC
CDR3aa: CASSQQGGDYGYTF

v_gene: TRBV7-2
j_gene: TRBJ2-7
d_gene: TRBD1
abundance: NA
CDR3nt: TGTGCCAGCAGCCAATCCGGGACAGGGATCCACGAGCAGTACTTC
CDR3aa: CASSQSGTGIHEQYF

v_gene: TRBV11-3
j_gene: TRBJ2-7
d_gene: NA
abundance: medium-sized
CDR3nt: TGTGCCAGCAGCTTAGGAATGGGCGGGGTCTACGAGCAGTACTTC
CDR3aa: CASSLGMGGVYEQYF

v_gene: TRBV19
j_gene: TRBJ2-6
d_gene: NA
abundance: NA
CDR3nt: TGTGCCAGTAGGCCGGACAGAACCCCCTCTGGGGCCAACGTCCTGACTTTC
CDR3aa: CASRPDRTPSGANVLTF

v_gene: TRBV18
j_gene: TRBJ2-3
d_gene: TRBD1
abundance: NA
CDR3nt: TGTGCCAGCTCACCACAGACGACAGGGGGCGAGGCAGATACGCAGTATTTT
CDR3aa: CASSPQTTGGEADTQYF

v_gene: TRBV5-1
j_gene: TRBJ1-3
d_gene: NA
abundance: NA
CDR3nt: TGCGCCAGCAGCTTCGGGGAGGGGGCTGGAAACACCATATATTTT
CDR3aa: CASSFGEGAGNTIYF

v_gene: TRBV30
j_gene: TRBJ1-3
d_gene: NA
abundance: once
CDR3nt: TGTGCGGGGCAGTTAAGCTCTGGAAACACCATATATTTT
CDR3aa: CAGQLSSGNTIYF

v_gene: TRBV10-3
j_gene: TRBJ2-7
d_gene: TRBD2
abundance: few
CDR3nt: TGTGCCACCCTGCAGCGGGAGTTCTACGAGCAGTACTTC
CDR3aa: CATLQREFYEQYF

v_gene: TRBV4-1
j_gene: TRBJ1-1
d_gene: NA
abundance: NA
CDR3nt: TGCGCCAGCAGACCCCAAATGAGCCAGGGATACACTGAAGCTTTCTTT
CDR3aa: CASRPQMSQGYTEAFF

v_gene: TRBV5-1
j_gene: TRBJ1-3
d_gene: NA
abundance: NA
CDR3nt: TGCGCCAGCAGCAAAGCAGGCCTCTCTGGAAACACCATATATTTT
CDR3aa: CASSKAGLSGNTIYF

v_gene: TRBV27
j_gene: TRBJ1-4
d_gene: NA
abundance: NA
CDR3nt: TGTGCCAGCAGACCGGCCGACAGCTTTAATGAAAAACTGTTTTTT
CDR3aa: CASRPADSFNEKLFF

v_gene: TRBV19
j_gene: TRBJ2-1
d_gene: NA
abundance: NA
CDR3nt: TGTGCCAGTAGTATCTGGGGGGGCCCCTACAATGAGCAGTTCTTC
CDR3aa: CASSIWGGPYNEQFF

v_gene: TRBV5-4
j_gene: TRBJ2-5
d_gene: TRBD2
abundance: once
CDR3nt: TGTGCCAGCAGCACGGGACTAGCGGGGATCCAAGAGACCCAGTACTTC
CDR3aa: CASSTGLAGIQETQYF

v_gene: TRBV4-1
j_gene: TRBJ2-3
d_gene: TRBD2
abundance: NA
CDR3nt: TGCGCCAGCAGCTCCCTGACTAGCCGGGGCACAGATACGCAGTATTTT
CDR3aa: CASSSLTSRGTDTQYF

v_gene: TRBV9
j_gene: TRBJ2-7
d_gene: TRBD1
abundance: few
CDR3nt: TGTGCCAGCAGCCTAGGGGGCTCCTCCTACGAGCAGTACTTC
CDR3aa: CASSLGGSSYEQYF

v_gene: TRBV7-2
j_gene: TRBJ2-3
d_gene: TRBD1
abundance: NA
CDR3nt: TGTGCCAGCAGCTTGGGGACAGGGGGTACCACAGATACGCAGTATTTT
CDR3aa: CASSLGTGGTTDTQYF

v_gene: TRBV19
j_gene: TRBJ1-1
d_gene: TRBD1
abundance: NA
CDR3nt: TGTGCCAGTAGTATAGATCATCTTCGACAGGGAGGAACTGAAGCTTTCTTT
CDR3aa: CASSIDHLRQGGTEAFF

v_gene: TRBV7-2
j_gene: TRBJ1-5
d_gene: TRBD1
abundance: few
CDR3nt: TGTGCCAGCAGCCCTGGGACAGTTCATCAGCCCCAGCATTTT
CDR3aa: CASSPGTVHQPQHF

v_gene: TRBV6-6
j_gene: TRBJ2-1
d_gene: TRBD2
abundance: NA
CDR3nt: TGTGCCAGCAGTTTGGGACTAGCGGGAGCTCTCGATGAGCAGTTCTTC
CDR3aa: CASSLGLAGALDEQFF

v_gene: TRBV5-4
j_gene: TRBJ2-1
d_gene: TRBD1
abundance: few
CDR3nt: TGTGCCAGCAGCTTTCCGACAGGGACCAATGAGCAGTTCTTC
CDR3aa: CASSFPTGTNEQFF

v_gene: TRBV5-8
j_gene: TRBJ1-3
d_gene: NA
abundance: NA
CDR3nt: TGTGCCAGCAGCCTTCCTATGCTTGCAGGAAACACCATATATTTT
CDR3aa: CASSLPMLAGNTIYF

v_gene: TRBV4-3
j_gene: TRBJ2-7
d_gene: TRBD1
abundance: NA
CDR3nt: TGCGCCAGCAGCCCAGACAGGGCCTCCTACGAGCAGTACTTC
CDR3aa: CASSPDRASYEQYF

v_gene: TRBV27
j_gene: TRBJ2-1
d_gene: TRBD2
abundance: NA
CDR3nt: TGTGCCAGCAGTTTAGGGGTGGGGACTAACAATGAGCAGTTCTTC
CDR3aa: CASSLGVGTNNEQFF

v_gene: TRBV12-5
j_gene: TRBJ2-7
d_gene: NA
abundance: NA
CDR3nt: TGTGCTAGTGGTTTGGTAAGGACAGCCCCCTACGAGCAGTACTTC
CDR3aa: CASGLVRTAPYEQYF

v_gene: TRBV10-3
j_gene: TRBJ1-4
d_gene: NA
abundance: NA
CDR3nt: TGTGCCATCAGTGAGTCATTGAGGGTAACAGCTAATGAAAAACTGTTTTTT
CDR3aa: CAISESLRVTANEKLFF

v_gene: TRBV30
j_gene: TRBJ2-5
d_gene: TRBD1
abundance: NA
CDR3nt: TGTGCCTGGGACAGGGGTTCTTTAGAGACCCAGTACTTC
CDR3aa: CAWDRGSLETQYF

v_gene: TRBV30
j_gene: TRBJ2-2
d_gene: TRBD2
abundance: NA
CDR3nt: TGTGCCTGGAGTGTACCCAGCGGGGGGTACACCGGGGAGCTGTTTTTT
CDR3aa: CAWSVPSGGYTGELFF

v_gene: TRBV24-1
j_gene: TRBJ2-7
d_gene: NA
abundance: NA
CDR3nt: TGTGCCACCTCGCAGGGCGCCTCCTACGAGCAGTACTTC
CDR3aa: CATSQGASYEQYF

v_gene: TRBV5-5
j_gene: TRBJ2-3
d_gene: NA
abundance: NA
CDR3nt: TGTGCCAGCAGCTCCGACACGATAGGTCAAGATACGCAGTATTTT
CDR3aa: CASSSDTIGQDTQYF

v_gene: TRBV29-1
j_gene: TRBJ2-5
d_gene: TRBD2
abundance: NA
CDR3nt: TGCAGCGTAATTAGCGGGGGGGAATATCGAGAGACCCAGTACTTC
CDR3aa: CSVISGGEYRETQYF

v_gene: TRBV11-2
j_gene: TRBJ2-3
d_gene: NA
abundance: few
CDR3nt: TGTGCCAGCAGCTTAACAAGCGGCAGCACAGATACGCAGTATTTT
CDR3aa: CASSLTSGSTDTQYF

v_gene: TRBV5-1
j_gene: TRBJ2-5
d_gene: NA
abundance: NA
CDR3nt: TGCGCCAGCAGGGCTTCGAGGGAGACCCAGTACTTC
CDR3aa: CASRASRETQYF

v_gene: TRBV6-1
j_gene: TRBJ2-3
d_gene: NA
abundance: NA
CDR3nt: TGTGCCAGCAGTGAGTTAAGAGGGAGGAAGAACACAGATACGCAGTATTTT
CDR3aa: CASSELRGRKNTDTQYF

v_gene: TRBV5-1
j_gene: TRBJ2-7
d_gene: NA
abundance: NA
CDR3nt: TGCGCCAGCAGCTTGGCCCGTGGGGCCTTCTACGAGCAGTACTTC
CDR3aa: CASSLARGAFYEQYF

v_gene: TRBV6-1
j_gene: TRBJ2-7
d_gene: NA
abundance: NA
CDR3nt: TGTGCCAGCAGTGAAGGCTCAGGAGGCTCCTACGAGCAGTACTTC
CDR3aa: CASSEGSGGSYEQYF

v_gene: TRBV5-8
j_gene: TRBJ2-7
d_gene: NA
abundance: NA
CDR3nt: TGTGCCAGCAGCTTGGAACAGGGCTCCCCCCGATGGGGCTACGAGCAGTACTTC
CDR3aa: CASSLEQGSPRWGYEQYF

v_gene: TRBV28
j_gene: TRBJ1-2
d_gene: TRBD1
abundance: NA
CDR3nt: TGTGCCAGCAGAAGTCCTGGGACAGTACAAGTTTACTATGGCTACACCTTC
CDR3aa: CASRSPGTVQVYYGYTF

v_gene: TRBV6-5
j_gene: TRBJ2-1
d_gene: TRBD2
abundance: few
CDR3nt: TGTGCCAGCAGTCCTGGGTCTAGCGGCAATGAGCAGTTCTTC
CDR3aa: CASSPGSSGNEQFF

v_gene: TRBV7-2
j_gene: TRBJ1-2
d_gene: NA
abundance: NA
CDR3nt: TGTGCCAGCAGCTTAGGGACAGACTCCTACTATGGCTACACCTTC
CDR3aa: CASSLGTDSYYGYTF

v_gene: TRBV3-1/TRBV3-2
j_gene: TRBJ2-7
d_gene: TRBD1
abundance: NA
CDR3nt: TGTGCCAGCAGCCCTTCCAGGGCAGGGGGCGGTCACGAGCAGTACTTC
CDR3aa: CASSPSRAGGGHEQYF

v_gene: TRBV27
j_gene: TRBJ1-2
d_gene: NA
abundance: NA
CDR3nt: TGTGCCACTAAAGACAGGAACTATGGCTACACCTTC
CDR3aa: CATKDRNYGYTF

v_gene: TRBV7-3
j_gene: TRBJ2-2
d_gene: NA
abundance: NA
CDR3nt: TGTGCCAGCAGTTCAGACGGAGTTTATGCCGGGGAGCTGTTTTTT
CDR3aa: CASSSDGVYAGELFF

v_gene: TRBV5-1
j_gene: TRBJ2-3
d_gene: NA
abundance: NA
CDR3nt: TGCGCCAGCAGCTTGGATCGGGCCAGGGAGGTAGGAGATACGCAGTATTTT
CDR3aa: CASSLDRAREVGDTQYF

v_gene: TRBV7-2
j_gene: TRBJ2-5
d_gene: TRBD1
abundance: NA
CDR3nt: TGTGCCAGCAGCCGGACAGGGCATGATGGAGAGACCCAGTACTTC
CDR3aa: CASSRTGHDGETQYF

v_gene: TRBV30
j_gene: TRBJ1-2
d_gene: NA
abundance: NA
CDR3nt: TGTGCCTGGAGTGTACTAACTAACTATGGCTACACCTTC
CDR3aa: CAWSVLTNYGYTF

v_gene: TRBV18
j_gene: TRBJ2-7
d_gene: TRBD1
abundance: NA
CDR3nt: TGTGCCAGCTCATCCCCGGGACAGGGCTACGAGCAGTACTTC
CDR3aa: CASSSPGQGYEQYF

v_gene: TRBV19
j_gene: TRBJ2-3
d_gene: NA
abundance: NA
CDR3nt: TGTGCCAGTAGTATAGCCCTCCGGTGGGGGAGGACTCATACTACAGATACGCAGTATTTT
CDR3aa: CASSIALRWGRTHTTDTQYF

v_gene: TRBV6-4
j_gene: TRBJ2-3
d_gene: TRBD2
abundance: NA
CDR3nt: TGTGCCAGCAGTGATAGGGGAGGGTCTGATACGCAGTATTTT
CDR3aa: CASSDRGGSDTQYF

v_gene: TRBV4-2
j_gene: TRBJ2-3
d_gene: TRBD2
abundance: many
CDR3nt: TGTGCCAGCAGCCAAGGAAGCGGGGACACAGATACGCAGTATTTT
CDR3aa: CASSQGSGDTDTQYF

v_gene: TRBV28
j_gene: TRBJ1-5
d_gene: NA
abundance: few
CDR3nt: TGTGCCAGCAGTTTATACCGCGACAGGTGGAATCAGCCCCAGCATTTT
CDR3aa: CASSLYRDRWNQPQHF

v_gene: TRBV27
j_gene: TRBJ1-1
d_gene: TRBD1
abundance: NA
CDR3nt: TGTGCCAGCAGTTTATCCCCGCTAGGGGGCGCATGGAACACTGAAGCTTTCTTT
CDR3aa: CASSLSPLGGAWNTEAFF

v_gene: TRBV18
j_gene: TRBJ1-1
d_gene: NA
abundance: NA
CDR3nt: TGTGCCAGCTCACCACCAGACAGGAACACTGAAGCTTTCTTT
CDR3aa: CASSPPDRNTEAFF